A few counts support the clone carrying this T cell receptor (beta chain). Its antigen is unknown. Here immunoSEQ multiplex PCR was the method, and the copy in TCRdb shows in-frame clones only, minus some. The sample includes 130,000 or so clones, around 90% seen only once; the top ten take about 2.7%. These data originate in a study of T cell responses to AZD1222 COVID-19 vaccine. CDR1 and CDR2 (germline): MNHEY, SVGEGT. The CDR3 length is 13 residues. The V and J ends lost 6 bases and 9 bases respectively, with 15 bases between them. Findings and caveats of the study: Spike-specific TCR breadth and depth rose after two AZD1222 doses. Scientists sampled the repertoires only once the peak T cell response had passed.

The clonotype comes from an adult in good health. V usage is TRBV6-2 or TRBV6-3 and J usage is TRBJ2-4; possibly TRBD2 for D (6 bases). This specimen was peripheral blood, taken on day 0 of AZD1222 vaccination. The CDR3 region is CASSPGSGVIQYF. CDR3 sequence (DNA): TGTGCCAGCAGCCCCGGCTCGGGAGTCATTCAGTACTTC.